What follows are 32 T cell receptor beta chains derived from one specimen sequenced in a study of neurological immune-mediated disorders. TCRdb re-called the 5' RACE reads through MiXCR, storing one row per CDR3 protein. The table lists over 60,000 distinct CDR3 sequences, around 5.5% of them singletons. The sample comprised PBMCs. The receptors were gathered from a woman younger than 45 with multiple sclerosis.

The table lists this clonotype with many counts. The genes are TRBV29-1 and TRBJ1-2, with 7 positions matching TRBD1. From germline, CDR1 is SQVTM and CDR2 ANQGSEA. V shed 4 bases, J shed 0 bases, and the junction held 5 bases outside the gene matches. The CDR3 spans 14 residues. CDR3 bases: TGCAGCGTTGGCAGGGGGGACGCTAACTATGGCTACACCTTC. This sequence encodes CSVGRGDANYGYTF. Full variable domain (rest looked up from reference TRBV29-1 and TRBJ1-2): SAVISQKPSRDICQRGTSLTIQCQVDSQVTMMFWYRQQPGQSLTLIATANQGSEATYESGFVIDKFPISRPNLTFSTLTVSNMSPEDSSIYLCSVGRGDANYGYTFGSGTRLTVV.

The rearrangement uses TRBV6-6 and TRBJ1-1; D is unclear. This CDR3 is built from 19 residues. CDR1 is MNHNY and CDR2 is SVGAGI in the germline V gene (reference sequence). V lost 0 bases to trimming and J lost 2 bases, with 22 bases between them. CDR3 loop: CASSYSRASGRRENTEAFF. DNA for the CDR3: TGTGCCAGCAGTTACTCGAGAGCATCAGGACGGAGAGAAAACACTGAAGCTTTCTTT.

This clonotype was seen repeatedly, ten times or more. The chain joins TRBV7-3 to TRBJ2-1, with D possibly matching TRBD2 (6 bases). Germline V gene sequence: CDR1 SGHTA, CDR2 FQGTGA. The CDR3 is made up of 15 amino acids. V was cut by 8 bases and J by 0 bases, with 14 bases left in between. The CDR3 bases are TGTGCCAGCGGCGCGGCGGGGAGCTCCTACAATGAGCAGTTCTTC. It codes for CASGAAGSSYNEQFF.

This clonotype was observed at least ten times. The genes are TRBV2 and TRBJ2-7; 7 nucleotides match TRBD1. This CDR3 contains 13 residues. V was pared by 6 bases and J by 4 bases, with 6 bases of the junction left unmatched. Germline V gives CDR1 SNHLY, CDR2 FYNNEI. The CDR3 sequence is CASRDSTGYEQYF. The CDR3, as DNA: TGTGCCAGCAGAGACTCGACAGGGTACGAGCAGTACTTC.

This clonotype was found many times. The J gene is TRBJ1-4, the V gene TRBV20-1; 11 bases agree with TRBD1. Germline trimming cut 0 bases from V and 11 bases from J; bases unmatched to any gene: 8. Germline V gene lookup returns CDR1 DFQATT and CDR2 SNEGSKA (reference sequence). The CDR3 sequence is 15 residues long. The CDR3 sequence is CSARDLGQGARKLFF. CDR3 sequence (DNA): TGCAGTGCTAGAGATTTAGGACAGGGGGCGCGGAAACTGTTTTTT.

Many counts were recorded for this clonotype. The chain carries TRBV10-3 and TRBJ2-2; 8 positions match TRBD1. V lost 6 bases to trimming and J lost 5 bases; unmatched junction nucleotides: 11. This CDR3 has 16 amino acids. Germline assignment: CDR1 ENHRY and CDR2 SYGVKD. CDR3 nucleotides: TGTGCCATCAGCCCAGGGGGCGAATTGACTACCGGGGAGCTGTTTTTT. Its translation: CAISPGGELTTGELFF.

This clonotype was detected ten times or more. The chain uses TRBV12-3 or TRBV12-4 and TRBJ1-1, with D unresolved. The CDR3 has 13 amino acids. The ends were cut back, 8 bases at V and 7 bases at J, with 17 bases in the middle. CDR3 protein: CASWAGARSEAFF. The CDR3 region has the DNA TGTGCCAGCTGGGCTGGCGCCCGGAGTGAAGCTTTCTTT.

Ten or more counts support this clonotype. The chain has TRBV6-6 and TRBJ1-1; D is unclear. The V end lost 3 bases, the J end lost 2 bases, and 7 bases lay between the germline ends. The CDR3 sequence is 13 residues long. CDR1 is MNHNY and CDR2 is SVGAGI in the germline V gene (reference sequence). As DNA, the CDR3 is TGTGCCAGCAGTTATCCGACAAACACTGAAGCTTTCTTT. Encoded protein: CASSYPTNTEAFF.

The chain combines TRBV6-5 with TRBJ2-2; 8 bases match TRBD2. After removal of 10 bases from V and 1 base from J, the junction contained 5 bases not matched to a gene. The CDR3 runs to 14 residues. Germline V gene lookup returns CDR1 MNHEY and CDR2 SVGAGI. This CDR3 is CATRGGRNTGELFF. The CDR3 nucleotides read TGTGCCACTCGCGGGGGGCGGAACACCGGGGAGCTGTTTTTT.

This clonotype was seen more than once but under ten times. This rearrangement joins TRBV7-2 to TRBJ2-7; tentatively, D is TRBD1 or TRBD2 (5 bases each). V lost 2 bases and J lost 2, with 19 bases in between. Germline loops: CDR1 SGHTA, CDR2 FQGNSA. The CDR3 has 17 amino acids. The CDR3 nucleotides are TGTGCCAGCAGCTTAAGGGCGACGGGACGGCCAGCCTACGAGCAGTACTTC. It yields the protein CASSLRATGRPAYEQYF.

As to this clonotype: One end of the junction is discordant with germline, which a read error may explain. This sequence joins TRBV7-9 and TRBJ1-5, with no clear D. Germline CDR1 and CDR2: SEHNR and FQNEAQ (reference sequence). The CDR3 extends over 15 amino acids. CDR3 coding DNA: TGTGCCAGCAGCTCTTTCGATGAGGAGGCTCAGCCCCAGAATTTT. It specifies CASSSFDEEAQPQNF.

This clonotype is deemed medium-sized. V is TRBV20-1 and J is TRBJ2-5; D gene ambiguous. This CDR3 is built from 13 residues. Trimming removed 4 bases at V and 2 bases at J, with 11 bases between. Germline lookup yields CDR1 DFQATT and CDR2 SNEGSKA (reference sequence). The CDR3 region has the DNA TGCAGTGCTACTGACTGGTCACAAGAGACCCAGTACTTC. Translating it yields CSATDWSQETQYF.

This clonotype was seen at least ten times. The chain joins TRBV5-1 to TRBJ2-5; TRBD1 is a possible D gene (6 bases). V dropped 4 bases and J dropped 2 bases, with 6 bases sitting between them. The CDR3 is made up of 12 amino acids. Germline V lookup: CDR1 SGHRS, CDR2 YFSETQ. The CDR3 DNA sequence: TGCGCCAGCAGCGGACAGCAAGAGACCCAGTACTTC. It translates to CASSGQQETQYF. The entire variable domain, with the rest obtained from reference TRBV5-1 and TRBJ2-5, is as follows: KAGVTQTPRYLIKTRGQQVTLSCSPISGHRSVSWYQQTPGQGLQFLFEYFSETQRNKGNFPGRFSGRQFSNSRSEMNVSTLELGDSALYLCASSGQQETQYFGPGTRLLVL.

V gene TRBV5-4 combines with J gene TRBJ2-1; TRBD2 aligns across 15 bases. Germline assignment: CDR1 SGHNT and CDR2 YYREEE (reference sequence). With V trimmed by 4 bases and J by 4 bases, 6 bases remained unmatched. The CDR3 covers 17 residues. CDR3 amino acids: CASSHGLAGGTYNEQFF. The CDR3, as DNA: TGTGCCAGCAGCCACGGACTAGCGGGGGGGACTTACAATGAGCAGTTCTTC.

This clonotype was counted at least ten times. The junction departs from germline at one end; a sequencing error may be responsible. The chain carries TRBV20-1 and TRBJ2-1; D possibly matches TRBD1 or TRBD2 (5 bases each). Germline CDR1 is DFQATT and CDR2 is SNEGSKA (reference sequence). The CDR3 is 9 residues long. Here the CDR3 DNA reads TGCAGTGCTCGGGATCCAGGGATCTTC. Its protein product is CSARDPGIF.

The chain carries TRBV4-1 and TRBJ2-6; D remains unclear. The length of the CDR3 is 14 residues. CDR1 and CDR2 (germline): MGHRA, YSYEKL. Trimming cost V 5 bases and J 0 bases, with 5 bases left between them. As DNA, the CDR3 is TGCGCCAGCAGCACACTCTCTGGGGCCAACGTCCTGACTTTC. This translates into CASSTLSGANVLTF.

A note on this clonotype: A read error is likely, as this CDR3 ends without the conserved phenylalanine or tryptophan. The chain carries TRBV7-6 and TRBJ2-7; no definite D call. The CDR3 totals 14 residues. Germline V gives CDR1 SGHVS, CDR2 FNYEAQ. Trimming pared 1 base from V and 1 base from J, leaving 8 bases between. The CDR3 reads CASSLGTISYEQYN. CDR3 bases: TGTGCCAGCAGCTTAGGTACCATTTCCTACGAGCAGTACAAC.

The sample holds many counts of this clonotype. V is TRBV12-3 or TRBV12-4 and J is TRBJ1-5, with TRBD1 matching 7 bases. After removal of 1 base from V and 3 bases from J, the junction contained 0 bases not matched to a gene. The CDR3 runs 14 residues. The CDR3 sequence: CASSLEGANQPQHF. CDR3 DNA sequence: TGTGCCAGCAGTTTAGAGGGGGCCAATCAGCCCCAGCATTTT.

Many counts were recorded for this clonotype. The J gene is TRBJ1-6, the V gene TRBV5-1; D is perhaps TRBD1 (5 bases). The V gene lost 0 bases and the J gene lost 14 bases, with 9 bases spanning the gap. Germline loops: CDR1 SGHRS, CDR2 YFSETQ. CDR3 length: 12 amino acids. Here the CDR3 reads CASSLGGGALHF. CDR3 bases: TGCGCCAGCAGCTTGGGCGGGGGAGCCCTCCACTTT.

This clonotype was seen ten or more times. V usage is TRBV20-1 and J usage is TRBJ1-5; 7 bases map to TRBD1. The CDR3 extends over 15 amino acids. J lost 4 bases, V lost 0 bases, and 6 bases had no gene match. Germline CDR1 reads DFQATT; CDR2 reads SNEGSKA (reference sequence). CDR3 sequence reads: CSAREATGWNQPQHF. For the CDR3, the DNA is TGCAGTGCTAGAGAAGCGACAGGGTGGAATCAGCCCCAGCATTTT.

This clonotype was recorded at least ten times. The chain combines TRBV20-1 with TRBJ1-5; tentative D call: TRBD1 (6 bases). Trimming pared 1 base from V and 0 bases from J, leaving 10 bases between. The CDR3 consists of 15 residues. Germline V lookup: CDR1 DFQATT, CDR2 SNEGSKA (reference sequence). The CDR3 is CSARGGAHSNQPQHF. In nucleotides, the CDR3 is TGCAGTGCTAGAGGGGGGGCCCATAGCAATCAGCCCCAGCATTTT.

This clonotype was observed many times. The J gene is TRBJ2-2, the V gene TRBV11-2; TRBD1 is a possible D gene (6 bases). Trimming cost V 3 bases and J 7 bases, with 18 bases left between them. The CDR3 totals 16 residues. The germline CDR1 and CDR2 sequences are SGHAT and FQNNGV. The CDR3 spells CASSFTGLGALGELFF. Here the CDR3 DNA reads TGTGCCAGCAGCTTCACAGGGTTGGGGGCCCTCGGGGAGCTGTTTTTT. The complete variable domain, with remaining parts taken from reference TRBV11-2 and TRBJ2-2, reads EAGVAQSPRYKIIEKRQSVAFWCNPISGHATLYWYQQILGQGPKLLIQFQNNGVVDDSQLPKDRFSAERLKGVDSTLKIQPAKLEDSAVYLCASSFTGLGALGELFFGEGSRLTVL.

This rearrangement joins TRBV20-1 to TRBJ1-1; possibly TRBD1 for D (6 bases). Trimming pared 1 base from V and 6 bases from J, leaving 12 bases between. The CDR3 is 13 residues long. Germline V gene data show CDR1 as DFQATT and CDR2 as SNEGSKA (reference sequence). The CDR3 loop is CSARATGYAEAFF. The CDR3 nucleotides are TGCAGTGCTAGAGCCACAGGGTACGCTGAAGCTTTCTTT.

This clonotype came up many times. The CDR3 is CASRMTSQGETQYF. The CDR3 region has the DNA TGCGCCAGCAGAATGACCAGCCAGGGAGAGACCCAGTACTTC. The V and J genes are TRBV5-1 and TRBJ2-5; perhaps TRBD1 as D (5 bases). CDR3 length: 14 amino acids. The germline V gene has CDR1 SGHRS and CDR2 YFSETQ. The germline V and J ends were trimmed by 5 bases and 4 bases, with 15 bases remaining between them.

This clonotype has ten or more counts. The V call is TRBV7-6, the J call TRBJ2-1, with 9 bases lining up with TRBD2. Germline CDR1 reads SGHVS; CDR2 reads FNYEAQ. V gave up 1 base and J gave up 9 bases; unmatched junction bases: 13. This CDR3 spans 17 amino acids. CDR3 bases: TGTGCCAGCAGCTTAGGGGGGGTAGCGGGGGCCTCCGGTGAGCAGTTCTTC. Its protein product is CASSLGGVAGASGEQFF.

This clonotype was recorded at least ten times. J is TRBJ2-7 and V is TRBV6-6, with TRBD2 matching 10 bases. With 10 bases clipped from V and 4 bases from J, the junction kept 10 bases outside the gene matches. From germline, CDR1 is MNHNY and CDR2 SVGAGI (reference sequence). The CDR3 length is 14 residues. In nucleotides, the CDR3 is TGTGCCATTTCCACCGGGACTAGCGCTTACGAGCAGTACTTC. As protein: CAISTGTSAYEQYF.

With respect to this clonotype: Its ends do not fully match the called genes, so a read error is possible. This chain connects TRBV20-1 to TRBJ1-5; D is perhaps TRBD1 (6 bases). Germline V lookup: CDR1 DFQATT, CDR2 SNEGSKA (reference sequence). The CDR3 is 14 amino acids. The CDR3 coding sequence is TGCAGTGCTAGAGATGAGAGGGGACACCAGCCCCAGAATTTT. The encoded protein is CSARDERGHQPQNF.

This clonotype has ten or more counts. V and J are TRBV5-1 and TRBJ1-1, with D possibly being TRBD1 (5 bases). Per the germline V gene, CDR1 is SGHRS and CDR2 is YFSETQ. Deletions cut 6 bases from V and 9 bases from J, with 18 bases between. This CDR3 has 13 amino acids. CDR3 bases: TGCGCCAGCACCAACGGGCCCGGGGGTAAAGCTTTCTTT. Its protein is CASTNGPGGKAFF.

At least ten counts were recorded for this clonotype. This chain joins TRBV6-6 and TRBJ1-6; D is unresolved. This CDR3 is built from 16 residues. V was trimmed by 2 bases and J by 1 base, leaving 9 bases between them. CDR1 and CDR2 from the germline V gene are MNHNY and SVGAGI (reference sequence). CDR3 protein: CASSYPGGSYNSPLHF. The CDR3 DNA is TGTGCCAGCAGTTACCCGGGAGGGTCCTATAATTCACCCCTCCACTTT.

This clonotype was seen at least ten times. This chain links TRBV20-1 with TRBJ2-7; 9 positions match TRBD2. CDR3 length: 14 amino acids. Looked up from germline, CDR1 is DFQATT and CDR2 is SNEGSKA (reference sequence). Trimming cost V 5 bases and J 0 bases; bases outside gene matches: 5. The CDR3 DNA reads as TGCAGTGCTTCGACTAGCGGAAGCTCCTACGAGCAGTACTTC. This encodes CSASTSGSSYEQYF.

This clonotype has at least ten counts. This chain uses TRBV5-5 with TRBJ2-3, with TRBD1 as a possible D gene (5 bases). There are 16 residues in the CDR3. CDR1 and CDR2 (germline): SGHKS, YYEKEE (reference sequence). Deletions cut 4 bases from V and 2 bases from J, with 17 bases between. The chain's CDR3 is CASSPDRARVTDTQYF. In DNA, the CDR3 is TGTGCCAGCAGCCCGGATCGGGCCAGGGTCACAGATACGCAGTATTTT.

This clonotype was counted at least ten times. The chain couples TRBV5-1 to TRBJ2-7, with D hard to call. The CDR3 runs 12 residues. V shed 3 bases and J shed 6 bases, with 10 bases lying between them. The germline CDR1 and CDR2 sequences are SGHRS and YFSETQ. CDR3 in DNA: TGCGCCAGCAGCTCAGGACCCGGCGAGCAGTACTTC. Translation gives CASSSGPGEQYF. Combining the CDR3 with reference TRBV5-1 and TRBJ2-7 gives the whole variable domain KAGVTQTPRYLIKTRGQQVTLSCSPISGHRSVSWYQQTPGQGLQFLFEYFSETQRNKGNFPGRFSGRQFSNSRSEMNVSTLELGDSALYLCASSSGPGEQYFGPGTRLTVT.